The sequence of this TCR beta chain was determined in a study of response to subunit inactivated influenza vaccine (dated by TCRdb to 2016 to 2019). Study-wide context: To follow how T cells responded to a trivalent subunit inactivated influenza vaccine, the researchers relied on deep quantitative profiling of the T cell receptor repertoire. What the research found in general, with its limitations: According to the authors, only a limited number of new T cells may be recruited by each seasonal influenza vaccination.

Of note for this clonotype: This receptor's antigen is unknown. The record has no base qualities; no much larger clone is one base away.

The library was prepared using RT-PCR. Sequencing used an Illumina HiSeq 2500. TCRdb reanalyzed the raw reads on its own, using fastp at Q25 for trimming and MiXCR for clone calling, and kept in-frame beta chains. Entries are consolidated by CDR3 protein sequence, retaining the most common genes and DNA. This sample has hundreds of thousands of distinct CDR3 sequences in its table, and more than 15% of those were observed once. The ten top clones hold 11% of the sample. The CDR3 sequence holds 14 residues, the cysteine and phenylalanine included. The kept DNA is CDR3 alone, 42 bases in frame from the first base. Trimming accounts for 0 bases at V and 6 bases at J, while the number of junction bases matched to no gene is 2. From a lookup of the germline V gene, CDR1 and CDR2 are SGDLS and YYNGEE.

Material: PBMCs from blood, obtained 11 to 12 days after vaccination. The origin of this receptor is a man aged 50-59 years who received an inactivated influenza vaccine. Donor details come from another sample of the same person, matched by shared clones. This chain joins TRBV9 to TRBJ2-2; 7 central bases correspond to TRBD1. This receptor has the CDR3 CASSVGGTAGELFF. Here is the DNA: TGTGCCAGCAGCGTAGGAGGGACAGCCGGGGAGCTGTTTTTT.